These 29 T cell receptor beta chains originate from one sample sequenced in a study of shared clonotypes between healthy human individuals. Sequencing used immunoSEQ multiplex PCR; TCRdb keeps in-frame clones, though not all of them. The data contain fewer than 800,000 clones, approximately 90% of them singletons. Terminally differentiated effector memory CD45RA+ cells were excluded from the naive CD8 cells, which were CD45RO-negative and positively selected for CCR7. The sequenced material came from naive CD8+ T cells sorted from blood. The receptors come from a man aged 25 to 40 in good health.

This clone occurred once. CDR3 bases: TGTGCCAGCAGCTCCTCTGAGCGTATGGCGCAGTTCTTC. This encodes CASSSSERMAQFF. The V gene is TRBV7-9, the J gene TRBJ2-1, with D unresolved. The CDR3 covers 13 residues. CDR1 and CDR2 (germline): SEHNR, FQNEAQ (reference sequence). V was cut by 4 bases and J by 12 bases, with 16 bases left in between.

The gene calls are TRBV6-6 and TRBJ1-5; 7 nucleotides match TRBD1. This CDR3 is 15 amino acids long. Germline CDR1 MNHNY, CDR2 SVGAGI (reference sequence). Trimming cost V 6 bases and J 3 bases; bases outside gene matches: 8. The CDR3 sequence: CASRDRTGLNQPQHF. CDR3 DNA: TGTGCCAGCAGGGATCGGACAGGCCTCAATCAGCCCCAGCATTTT.

The rearrangement uses TRBV7-6 and TRBJ2-5; 7 bases fit TRBD1. The CDR3 has 16 residues. CDR1 and CDR2 (germline): SGHVS, FNYEAQ. Trimming took 6 bases from V and 3 from J; bases not matched to a gene: 13. CDR3 amino acids: CASSQGVNLDEETQYF. For the CDR3, the DNA is TGTGCCAGCAGTCAGGGGGTCAACTTAGATGAAGAGACCCAGTACTTC.

The table lists this clone with a count of one. This rearrangement joins TRBV9 to TRBJ2-5; 16 bases line up with TRBD2. The CDR3 loop spans 16 amino acids. V trimming: 2 bases; J trimming: 4 bases; junction bases outside the gene matches: 2. From germline, CDR1 is SGDLS and CDR2 YYNGEE. In DNA, the CDR3 is TGTGCCAGCAGCGTTGGGACTAGCGGGGGGGTAGAGACCCAGTACTTC. The encoded protein is CASSVGTSGGVETQYF.

The V and J genes are TRBV5-1 and TRBJ2-6, with 9 bases aligning to TRBD1. Unmatched junction bases numbered 10, after V lost 4 bases and J lost 2 bases. Germline assignment: CDR1 SGHRS and CDR2 YFSETQ. This CDR3 comprises 18 residues. The CDR3 region has the DNA TGCGCCAGCAGCCCATGGAGCGGGACAGGGACTGGGGCCAACGTCCTGACTTTC. Residues: CASSPWSGTGTGANVLTF. Drawing the rest from reference TRBV5-1 and TRBJ2-6, the complete variable domain is KAGVTQTPRYLIKTRGQQVTLSCSPISGHRSVSWYQQTPGQGLQFLFEYFSETQRNKGNFPGRFSGRQFSNSRSEMNVSTLELGDSALYLCASSPWSGTGTGANVLTFGAGSRLTVL.

This clone appeared a few times. The chain recombines TRBV10-2 with TRBJ2-1; TRBD2 aligns across 10 bases. J lost 4 bases, V lost 6 bases, and 6 bases had no gene match. The CDR3 is 15 amino acids. Germline V gives CDR1 WSHSY, CDR2 SAAADI. CDR3 in DNA: TGCGCCAGCAGAGCGGGAGGGCCCGATTACAATGAGCAGTTCTTC. Translating it yields CASRAGGPDYNEQFF.

The chain links TRBV5-1 to TRBJ1-1; 7 bases map to TRBD1. The CDR3 consists of 14 residues. V shed 5 bases and J 0 bases; nucleotides not matched to a gene: 4. CDR1 SGHRS and CDR2 YFSETQ come from the germline V gene. This CDR3 is CASSNDRVNTEAFF. Here the CDR3 DNA reads TGCGCCAGCAGTAACGACAGGGTGAACACTGAAGCTTTCTTT.

V is TRBV28 and J is TRBJ2-7, with D perhaps TRBD2 (6 bases). Germline CDR1 and CDR2: MDHEN and SYDVKM. V dropped 8 bases and J dropped 3 bases, with 17 bases sitting between them. The CDR3 has 14 residues. The CDR3 loop is CASARGRFDYEQYF. The CDR3 coding sequence is TGTGCCAGCGCGCGGGGTCGGTTCGACTACGAGCAGTACTTC.

The chain carries TRBV7-9 and TRBJ2-2; no clear D gene. V was trimmed by 1 base and J by 6 bases, leaving 9 bases between them. The CDR3 is 14 amino acids. Germline V CDR1 and CDR2: SEHNR, FQNEAQ (reference sequence). This chain's CDR3 is CASSLGRVPGELFF. The CDR3 DNA reads as TGTGCCAGCAGCTTAGGCCGGGTCCCCGGGGAGCTGTTTTTT. The complete variable domain, with remaining parts taken from reference TRBV7-9 and TRBJ2-2, reads DTGVSQNPRHKITKRGQNVTFRCDPISEHNRLYWYRQTLGQGPEFLTYFQNEAQLEKSRLLSDRFSAERPKGSFSTLEIQRTEQGDSAMYLCASSLGRVPGELFFGEGSRLTVL.

The chain couples TRBV30 to TRBJ2-3, with 9 bases that match TRBD1. This CDR3 region has 14 residues. CDR1 GTSNPN and CDR2 SVGIG come from the germline V gene (reference sequence). Unmatched junction bases numbered 5, after V lost 2 bases and J lost 5 bases. The CDR3 is CAWSITGGRDTQYF. CDR3 nucleotides: TGTGCCTGGAGTATTACAGGGGGCAGAGATACGCAGTATTTT.

The chain carries TRBV5-6 and TRBJ2-7; 9 bases fit TRBD2. Germline trimming cut 2 bases from V and 1 base from J; bases unmatched to any gene: 7. CDR1 SGHDT and CDR2 YYEEEE come from the germline V gene. The CDR3 covers 16 residues. The CDR3 loop reads CASSFRAGGRSYEQYF. The CDR3 region has the DNA TGTGCCAGCAGCTTCAGGGCGGGAGGGCGGTCCTACGAGCAGTACTTC.

The gene calls are TRBV21-1 and TRBJ2-3. TRBV21-1 represents a pseudogene. This CDR3 region has 14 residues. CDR3 nucleotides: TGTGCCAGCAGCAAATCCGTACGCACAGATACGCAGTATTTT. Translated, it gives CASSKSVRTDTQYF.

The J gene is TRBJ2-7, the V gene TRBV19, with 8 positions matching TRBD1. Germline loops: CDR1 LNHDA, CDR2 SQIVND (reference sequence). V lost 6 bases, J lost 0 bases, and 4 bases stayed unmatched. CDR3 length: 14 residues. For the CDR3, the DNA is TGTGCCAGTAGCGGGACAGGTCGCTCCTACGAGCAGTACTTC. Translating gives CASSGTGRSYEQYF.

The rearrangement joins TRBV5-3 to TRBJ2-2; 7 nucleotides align to TRBD2. TRBV5-3 is sorted into the ORF group, with uncertain function. V lost 2 bases to trimming and J lost 3 bases; unmatched junction nucleotides: 7. This CDR3 has 16 amino acids. As DNA, the CDR3 is TGTGCCAGAAGCTTTGGAGCGGGAATGGACACCGGGGAGCTGTTTTTT. This translates into CARSFGAGMDTGELFF.

CDR3 DNA sequence: TGTGCCAGCATTCCCCCCCGGGACAAAAACACCGGGGAGCTGTTTTTT. Encoded protein: CASIPPRDKNTGELFF. The gene calls are TRBV6-6 and TRBJ2-2; possible D gene TRBD1, 6 bases. The length of the CDR3 is 16 residues. Germline CDR1 is MNHNY and CDR2 is SVGAGI (reference sequence). V shed 7 bases and J shed 2 bases, with 17 bases lying between them.

This clone was counted between two and nine times. The V call is TRBV9, the J call TRBJ1-2; D is unclear. The CDR3 covers 12 residues. From germline, CDR1 is SGDLS and CDR2 YYNGEE. Deletions cut 4 bases from V and 6 bases from J, with 10 bases between. CDR3 coding DNA: TGTGCCAGCAGCCTCAGAAGTGATGGCTACACCTTC. Residues: CASSLRSDGYTF.

V is TRBV18 and J is TRBJ2-5; D is uncertain. CDR3 length: 14 amino acids. V was shortened by 0 bases and J by 4 bases, with 9 bases between the two germline ends. Germline CDR1 is KGHSH and CDR2 is LQKENI. CDR3 region: CASSPPNNPETQYF. In DNA, the CDR3 is TGTGCCAGCTCACCACCAAACAACCCAGAGACCCAGTACTTC.

The rearrangement joins TRBV5-4 to TRBJ2-7, with 7 bases matching TRBD1. The germline CDR1 and CDR2 sequences are SGHNT and YYREEE (reference sequence). Trimming cost V 4 bases and J 4 bases; bases outside gene matches: 14. This CDR3 is built from 16 residues. The chain's CDR3 is CASSARQGQLAYEQYF. CDR3 sequence (DNA): TGTGCCAGCAGCGCCCGACAGGGTCAACTTGCATACGAGCAGTACTTC.

The J gene is TRBJ2-5, the V gene TRBV11-3, with a weak D call TRBD2 (7 bases). In germline, CDR1 is SGHNT, CDR2 YENEEA. The CDR3 runs to 13 residues. Trimming took 5 bases from V and 7 from J, leaving 14 bases between them. This CDR3 reads CASSARGGATQYF. The CDR3 bases are TGTGCCAGCAGCGCTAGGGGGGGAGCGACCCAGTACTTC. Full variable domain (missing parts from reference TRBV11-3 and TRBJ2-5): EAGVVQSPRYKIIEKKQPVAFWCNPISGHNTLYWYLQNLGQGPELLIRYENEEAVDDSQLPKDRFSAERLKGVDSTLKIQPAELGDSAVYLCASSARGGATQYFGPGTRLLVL.

The chain links TRBV12-2 to TRBJ2-1; the table gives TRBD2 as D, unverified against the DNA. TRBV12-2 is annotated as a pseudogene. The CDR3 contains 17 residues. CDR3 amino acids: CASRLGLAGNSYNEQFF. The CDR3 nucleotides are TGTGCAAGTCGCTTGGGACTAGCGGGAAACTCCTACAATGAGCAGTTCTTC.

The DNA for the CDR3 is TGCGCCAGCAGCCAAGACTTGGGGATAGGTACTGAAGCTTTCTTT. This sequence encodes CASSQDLGIGTEAFF. The chain employs TRBV4-1 and TRBJ1-1; the D is unclear. The CDR3 extends over 15 amino acids. CDR1 and CDR2 from the germline V gene are MGHRA and YSYEKL. V was cut by 0 bases and J by 5 bases, with 13 bases left in between.

The chain uses TRBV28 and TRBJ2-7; D not resolved. CDR1 MDHEN and CDR2 SYDVKM come from the germline V gene. Trimming left V 5 bases short and J 2 bases short, with 7 bases between. This CDR3 contains 12 residues. In nucleotides, the CDR3 is TGTGCCAGCAGTACCGACGCCTACGAGCAGTACTTC. As protein: CASSTDAYEQYF.

This sequence joins TRBV6-5 and TRBJ2-1; 9 positions agree with TRBD2. The CDR3 extends over 14 amino acids. The germline V gene encodes CDR1 MNHEY and CDR2 SVGAGI. V dropped 1 base and J dropped 5; count of bases not matched to a gene: 0. CDR3 region: CASSYLAGDNEQFF. CDR3 nucleotide sequence: TGTGCCAGCAGTTACTTAGCGGGAGACAATGAGCAGTTCTTC.

The chain carries TRBV6-5 and TRBJ2-1; 9 nucleotides line up with TRBD2. Germline V gene sequence: CDR1 MNHEY, CDR2 SVGAGI. The CDR3 consists of 14 residues. J was trimmed by 8 bases and V by 7 bases; bases with no gene match: 9. The DNA for the CDR3 is TGTGCCAGCAATCCTAGCGGGGAGTTCGATGAGCAGTTCTTC. Translating it yields CASNPSGEFDEQFF.

In this sample, this clone turned up once. The rearrangement links TRBV7-9 to TRBJ2-7; no firm D call. V lost 3 bases and J lost 6, with 18 bases in between. The CDR3 length is 15 residues. Germline lookup yields CDR1 SEHNR and CDR2 FQNEAQ (reference sequence). This CDR3 is CASSLIDPVASEQYF. The CDR3, as DNA: TGTGCCAGCAGCTTGATTGACCCCGTGGCATCCGAGCAGTACTTC.

The rearrangement uses TRBV29-1 and TRBJ2-5, with TRBD2 identical over 9 bases. Trimming cost V 3 bases and J 0 bases; bases outside gene matches: 5. This CDR3 is 15 amino acids long. Germline V CDR1 and CDR2: SQVTM, ANQGSEA. The CDR3 bases are TGCAGCGTTGAGCGGACTAGCGCGTACCAAGAGACCCAGTACTTC. Protein: CSVERTSAYQETQYF.

This chain links TRBV6-6 with TRBJ2-7; perhaps TRBD2 as D (6 bases). Deletions cut 0 bases from V and 3 bases from J, with 15 bases between. Germline V gene lookup returns CDR1 MNHNY and CDR2 SVGAGI (reference sequence). The CDR3 spans 16 residues. The CDR3, as DNA: TGTGCCAGCAGTTACTCCCCCTTGACTAGTATCTACGAGCAGTACTTC. Translated, it gives CASSYSPLTSIYEQYF.

This chain connects TRBV29-1 to TRBJ2-5; no clear D. From germline, CDR1 is SQVTM and CDR2 ANQGSEA. The CDR3 has 15 residues. V lost 2 bases, J lost 5 bases, and 18 bases lay in between. The CDR3 loop is CSVETGSTRSETQYF. The CDR3 DNA reads as TGCAGCGTTGAAACCGGCTCGACCCGGTCCGAGACCCAGTACTTC.

This sequence joins TRBV6-6 and TRBJ1-3; D call uncertain. V lost 6 bases and J lost 5, with 20 bases in between. CDR1 MNHNY and CDR2 SVGAGI come from the germline V gene (reference sequence). This CDR3 region has 16 residues. Here the CDR3 DNA reads TGTGCCAGCAGCCTCTTAAACCCCGAAGTTAGAAACACCATATATTTT. This codes for CASSLLNPEVRNTIYF.